This TCR gamma chain was recorded in a study of gamma-delta chains in newborns, infants, children. Study overall: Microbial exposure reportedly drives polyclonal innate γδ T cell expansion after birth.

TCRdb re-called clones from the reads using CATT. The sample consists of some 1,100 gamma-chain clones, 40% to 60% of them appearing once. Germline-derived CDR1 and CDR2 are GITISATS and ISYDGTV (reference sequence). CDR3 length equals 16 residues. The V gene end was trimmed by 0 bases and the J gene end by 5 bases; junction bases not matched to a gene: 1. Within the sample, this clone is large. A read error is possible here, since a much larger clone lies one base away. The sample holds other DNA sequences that translate to the same CDR3. The clonotype comes from a child who was a newborn, infant or young child, either healthy, febrile or measles-vaccinated (not recorded which). The chain joins TRGV9 to TRGJP. Here the J gene came from matching the DNA to germline, since TCRdb omits it. Sample: blood. The CDR3 nucleotides are TGTGCCTTGTGGGAGGTGGAAGAGTTGGGCAAAAAAATCAAGGTATTT. Protein: CALWEVEELGKKIKVF.